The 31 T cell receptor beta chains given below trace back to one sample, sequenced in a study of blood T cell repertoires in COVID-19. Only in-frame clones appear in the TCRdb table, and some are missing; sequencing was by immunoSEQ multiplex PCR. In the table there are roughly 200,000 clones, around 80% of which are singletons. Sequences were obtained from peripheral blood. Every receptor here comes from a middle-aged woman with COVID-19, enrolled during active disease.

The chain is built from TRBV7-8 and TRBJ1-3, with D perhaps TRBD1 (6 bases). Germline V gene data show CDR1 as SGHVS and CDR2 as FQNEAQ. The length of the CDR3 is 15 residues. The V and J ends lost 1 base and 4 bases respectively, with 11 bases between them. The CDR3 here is CASSLVPGQGNTIYF. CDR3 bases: TGTGCCAGCAGCTTAGTTCCCGGACAGGGAAACACCATATATTTT.

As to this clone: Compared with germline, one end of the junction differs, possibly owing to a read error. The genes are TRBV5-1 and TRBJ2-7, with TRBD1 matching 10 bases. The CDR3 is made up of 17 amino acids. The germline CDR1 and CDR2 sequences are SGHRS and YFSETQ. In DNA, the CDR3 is TGCGCCAGCAGCTTGGGACAGGGGGCCAGTTTCTCCCACGAGCAGTACTTC. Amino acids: CASSLGQGASFSHEQYF.

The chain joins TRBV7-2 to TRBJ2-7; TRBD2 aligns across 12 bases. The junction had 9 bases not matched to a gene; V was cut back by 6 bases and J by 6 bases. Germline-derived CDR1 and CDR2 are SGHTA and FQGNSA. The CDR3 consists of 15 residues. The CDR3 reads CASRRLAGEVGEQYF. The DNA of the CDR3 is TGTGCCAGCAGGCGACTAGCGGGAGAAGTGGGCGAGCAGTACTTC.

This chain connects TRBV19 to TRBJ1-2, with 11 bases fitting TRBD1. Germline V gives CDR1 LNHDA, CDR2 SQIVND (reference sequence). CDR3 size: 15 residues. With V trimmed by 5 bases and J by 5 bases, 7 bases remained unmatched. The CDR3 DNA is TGTGCCAGTAGTTCCGGACAGGGGGCGTCATATGGCTACACCTTC. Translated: CASSSGQGASYGYTF.

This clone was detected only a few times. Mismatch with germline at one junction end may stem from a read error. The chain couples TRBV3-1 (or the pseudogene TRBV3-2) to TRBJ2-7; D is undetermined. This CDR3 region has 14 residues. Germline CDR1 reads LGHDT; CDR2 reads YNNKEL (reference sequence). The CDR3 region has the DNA TGTGCCAGTACGGCCCGCAGTGACTCCAACGAGCAGTACTTC. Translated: CASTARSDSNEQYF.

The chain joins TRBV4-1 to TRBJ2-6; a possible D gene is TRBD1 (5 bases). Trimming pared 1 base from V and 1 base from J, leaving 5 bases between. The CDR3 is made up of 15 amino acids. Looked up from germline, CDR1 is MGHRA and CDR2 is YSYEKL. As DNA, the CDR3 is TGCGCCAGCAGCCAAGCAGGGTCTGGGGCCAACGTCCTGACTTTC. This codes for CASSQAGSGANVLTF.

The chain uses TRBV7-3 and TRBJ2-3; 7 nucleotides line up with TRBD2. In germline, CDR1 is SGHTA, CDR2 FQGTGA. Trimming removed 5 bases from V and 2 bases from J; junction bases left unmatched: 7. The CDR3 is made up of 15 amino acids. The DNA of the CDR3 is TGTGCCAGCAGCCCGAGCGGGGCCTACACAGATACGCAGTATTTT. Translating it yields CASSPSGAYTDTQYF.

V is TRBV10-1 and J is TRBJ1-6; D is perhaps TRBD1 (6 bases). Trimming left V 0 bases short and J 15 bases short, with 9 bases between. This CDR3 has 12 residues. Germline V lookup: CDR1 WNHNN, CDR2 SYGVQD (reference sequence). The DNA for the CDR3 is TGCGCCAGCAGTGAGTCGACAGGAGACCTCCACTTT. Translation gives CASSESTGDLHF.

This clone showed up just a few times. In DNA, the CDR3 is TGTGCCAGCAGCCAAGCCCAGTTAAACTATGGCTACACCTTC. This gives the protein CASSQAQLNYGYTF. J is TRBJ1-2 and V is TRBV3-1 (or the pseudogene TRBV3-2); D is uncertain. The CDR3 contains 14 residues. CDR1 is LGHDT, CDR2 YNNKEL, per germline (reference sequence). V lost 1 base and J 2 bases, leaving 8 bases between the germline ends.

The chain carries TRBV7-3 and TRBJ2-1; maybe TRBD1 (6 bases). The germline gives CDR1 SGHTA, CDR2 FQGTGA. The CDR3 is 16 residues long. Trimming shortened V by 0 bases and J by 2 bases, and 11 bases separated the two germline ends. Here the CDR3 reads CASSLTFAGAYNEQFF. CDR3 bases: TGTGCCAGCAGCTTAACGTTTGCAGGGGCCTACAATGAGCAGTTCTTC.

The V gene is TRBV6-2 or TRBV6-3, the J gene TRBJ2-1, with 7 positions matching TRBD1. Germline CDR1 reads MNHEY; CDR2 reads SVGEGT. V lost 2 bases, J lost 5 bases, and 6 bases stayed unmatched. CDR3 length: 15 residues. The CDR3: CASSYRRGGHNEQFF. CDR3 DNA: TGTGCCAGCAGTTACCGAAGAGGGGGCCACAATGAGCAGTTCTTC.

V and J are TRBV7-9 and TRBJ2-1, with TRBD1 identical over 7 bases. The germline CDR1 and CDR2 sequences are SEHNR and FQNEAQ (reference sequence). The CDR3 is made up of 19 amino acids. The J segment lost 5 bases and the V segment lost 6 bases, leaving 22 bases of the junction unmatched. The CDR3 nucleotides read TGTGCCAGCAGACGAACCGGCCAGTGGTTGACAGGGCGGCACAATGAGCAGTTCTTC. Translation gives CASRRTGQWLTGRHNEQFF.

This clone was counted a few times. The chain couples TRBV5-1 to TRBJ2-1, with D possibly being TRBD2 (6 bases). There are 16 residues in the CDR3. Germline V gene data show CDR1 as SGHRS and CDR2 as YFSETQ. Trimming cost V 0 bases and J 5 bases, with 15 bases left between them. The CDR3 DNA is TGCGCCAGCAGCTTGGTCCGGGGGTCGTCGGACAATGAGCAGTTCTTC. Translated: CASSLVRGSSDNEQFF.

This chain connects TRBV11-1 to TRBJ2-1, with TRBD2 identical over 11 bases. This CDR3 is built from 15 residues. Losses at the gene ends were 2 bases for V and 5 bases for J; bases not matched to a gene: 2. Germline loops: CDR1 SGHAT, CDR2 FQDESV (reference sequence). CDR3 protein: CASSLRLAGNNEQFF. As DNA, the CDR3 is TGTGCCAGCAGCTTACGACTAGCGGGAAACAATGAGCAGTTCTTC.

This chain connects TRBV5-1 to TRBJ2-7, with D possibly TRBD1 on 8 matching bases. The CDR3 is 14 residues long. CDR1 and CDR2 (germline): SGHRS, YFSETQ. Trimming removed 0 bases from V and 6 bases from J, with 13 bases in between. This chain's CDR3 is CASSLAQGGSEQYF. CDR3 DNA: TGCGCCAGCAGCTTGGCACAGGGGGGGTCCGAGCAGTACTTC. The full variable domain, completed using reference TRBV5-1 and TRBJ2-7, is KAGVTQTPRYLIKTRGQQVTLSCSPISGHRSVSWYQQTPGQGLQFLFEYFSETQRNKGNFPGRFSGRQFSNSRSEMNVSTLELGDSALYLCASSLAQGGSEQYFGPGTRLTVT.

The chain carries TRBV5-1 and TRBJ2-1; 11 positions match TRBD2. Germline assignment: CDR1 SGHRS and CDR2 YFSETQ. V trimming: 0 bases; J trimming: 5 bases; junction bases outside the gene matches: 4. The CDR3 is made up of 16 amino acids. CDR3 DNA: TGCGCCAGCAGCTTGGCGCCGGGACTAGCGGACAATGAGCAGTTCTTC. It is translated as CASSLAPGLADNEQFF.

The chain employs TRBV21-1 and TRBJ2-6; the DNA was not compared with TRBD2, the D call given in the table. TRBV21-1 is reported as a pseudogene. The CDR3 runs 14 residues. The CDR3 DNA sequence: TGTGCCAGCAGCCTAGGAACAGGGGCCAACGTCCTGACTTTC. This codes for CASSLGTGANVLTF.

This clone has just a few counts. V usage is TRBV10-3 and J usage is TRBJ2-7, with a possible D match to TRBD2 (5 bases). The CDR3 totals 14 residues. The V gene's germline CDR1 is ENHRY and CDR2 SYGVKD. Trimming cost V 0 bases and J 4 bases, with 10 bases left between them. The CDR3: CAISESVLAYEQYF. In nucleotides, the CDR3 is TGTGCCATCAGTGAGTCGGTTCTAGCTTACGAGCAGTACTTC.

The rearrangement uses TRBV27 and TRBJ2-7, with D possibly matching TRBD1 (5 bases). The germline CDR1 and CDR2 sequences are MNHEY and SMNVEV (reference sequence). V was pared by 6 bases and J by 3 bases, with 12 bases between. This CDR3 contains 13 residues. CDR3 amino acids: CASSQGRDYEQYF. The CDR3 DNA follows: TGTGCCAGCAGCCAGGGCAGAGACTACGAGCAGTACTTC.

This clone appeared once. As DNA, the CDR3 is TGTGCCAGCATGTCGGGTGTATCCTCTGGGGCCAACGTCCTGACTTTC. It yields the protein CASMSGVSSGANVLTF. The genes are TRBV6-4 and TRBJ2-6; D gene uncertain. The CDR3 length is 16 residues. Trimming took 7 bases from V and 0 from J, leaving 13 bases between them. Germline V lookup: CDR1 MRHNA, CDR2 SNTAGT.

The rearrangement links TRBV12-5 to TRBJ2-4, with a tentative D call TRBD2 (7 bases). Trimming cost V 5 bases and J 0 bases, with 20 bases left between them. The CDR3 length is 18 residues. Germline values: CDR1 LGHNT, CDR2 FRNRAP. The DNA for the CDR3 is TGTGCTAGTGGTGCCTCCACTTCGAGGGGGGGAGCCAAAAACATTCAGTACTTC. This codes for CASGASTSRGGAKNIQYF.

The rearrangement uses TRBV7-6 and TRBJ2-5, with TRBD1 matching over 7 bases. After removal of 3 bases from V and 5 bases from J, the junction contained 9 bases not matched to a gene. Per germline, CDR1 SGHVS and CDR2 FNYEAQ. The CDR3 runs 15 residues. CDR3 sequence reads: CASSLDRQGMETQYF. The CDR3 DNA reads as TGTGCCAGCAGCTTGGACCGACAGGGAATGGAGACCCAGTACTTC. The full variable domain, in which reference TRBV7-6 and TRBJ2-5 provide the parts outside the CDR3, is GAGVSQSPRYKVTKRGQDVALRCDPISGHVSLYWYRQALGQGPEFLTYFNYEAQQDKSGLPNDRFSAERPEGSISTLTIQRTEQRDSAMYRCASSLDRQGMETQYFGPGTRLLVL.

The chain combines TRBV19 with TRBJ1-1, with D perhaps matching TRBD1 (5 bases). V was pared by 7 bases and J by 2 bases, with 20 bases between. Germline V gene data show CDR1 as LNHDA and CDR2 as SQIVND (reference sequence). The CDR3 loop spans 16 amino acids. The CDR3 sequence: CASTNRRKSLNTEAFF. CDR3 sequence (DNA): TGTGCCAGTACGAACAGGCGCAAGAGCCTAAACACTGAAGCTTTCTTT.

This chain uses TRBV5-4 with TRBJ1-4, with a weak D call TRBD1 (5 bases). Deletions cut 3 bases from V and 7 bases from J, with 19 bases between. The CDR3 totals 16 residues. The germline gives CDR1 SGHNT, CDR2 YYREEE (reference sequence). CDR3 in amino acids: CASSSPSADGGEKLFF. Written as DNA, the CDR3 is TGTGCCAGCAGCTCCCCGAGTGCCGACGGGGGTGAAAAACTGTTTTTT.

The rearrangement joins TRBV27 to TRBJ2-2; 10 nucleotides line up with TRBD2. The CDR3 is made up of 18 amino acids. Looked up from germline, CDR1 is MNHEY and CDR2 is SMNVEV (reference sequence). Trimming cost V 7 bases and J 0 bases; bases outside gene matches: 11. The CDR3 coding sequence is TGTGCCAGCACCATTCGACTAGCGGGCTTCGCGAACACCGGGGAGCTGTTTTTT. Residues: CASTIRLAGFANTGELFF.

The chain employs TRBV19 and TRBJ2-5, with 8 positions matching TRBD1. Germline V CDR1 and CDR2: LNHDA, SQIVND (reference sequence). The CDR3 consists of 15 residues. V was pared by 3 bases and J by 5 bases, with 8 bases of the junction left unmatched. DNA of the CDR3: TGTGCCAGTAGTATGGACAGGGCCGTCAGGGAGACCCAGTACTTC. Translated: CASSMDRAVRETQYF.

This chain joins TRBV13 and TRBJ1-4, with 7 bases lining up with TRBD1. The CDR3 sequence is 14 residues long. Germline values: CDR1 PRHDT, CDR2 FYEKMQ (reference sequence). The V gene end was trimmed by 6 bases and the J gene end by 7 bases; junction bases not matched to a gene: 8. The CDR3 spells CASSVPGTAEKLFF. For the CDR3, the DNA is TGTGCCAGCAGTGTGCCCGGGACAGCTGAAAAACTGTTTTTT.

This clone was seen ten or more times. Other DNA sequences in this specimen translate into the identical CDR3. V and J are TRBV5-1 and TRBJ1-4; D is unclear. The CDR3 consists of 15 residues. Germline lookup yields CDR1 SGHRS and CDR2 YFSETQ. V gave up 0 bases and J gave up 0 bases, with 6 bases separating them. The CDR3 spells CASSLVSATNEKLFF. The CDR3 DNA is TGCGCCAGCAGCTTGGTTTCTGCAACTAATGAAAAACTGTTTTTT. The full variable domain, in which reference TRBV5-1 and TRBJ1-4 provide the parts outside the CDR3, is KAGVTQTPRYLIKTRGQQVTLSCSPISGHRSVSWYQQTPGQGLQFLFEYFSETQRNKGNFPGRFSGRQFSNSRSEMNVSTLELGDSALYLCASSLVSATNEKLFFGSGTQLSVL.

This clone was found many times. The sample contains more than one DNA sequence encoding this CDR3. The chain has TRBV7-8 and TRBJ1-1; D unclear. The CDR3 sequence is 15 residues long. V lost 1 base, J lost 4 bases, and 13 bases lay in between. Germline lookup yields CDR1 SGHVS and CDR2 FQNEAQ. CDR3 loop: CASSLVPGSGTEAFF. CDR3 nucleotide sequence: TGTGCCAGCAGCTTAGTCCCGGGATCTGGCACTGAAGCTTTCTTT.

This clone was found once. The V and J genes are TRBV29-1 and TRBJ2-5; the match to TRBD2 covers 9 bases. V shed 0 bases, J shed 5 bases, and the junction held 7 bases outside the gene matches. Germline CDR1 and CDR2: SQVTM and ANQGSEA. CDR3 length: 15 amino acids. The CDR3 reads CSVEELAGRGETQYF. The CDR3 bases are TGCAGCGTTGAAGAGCTAGCGGGGCGGGGGGAGACCCAGTACTTC.

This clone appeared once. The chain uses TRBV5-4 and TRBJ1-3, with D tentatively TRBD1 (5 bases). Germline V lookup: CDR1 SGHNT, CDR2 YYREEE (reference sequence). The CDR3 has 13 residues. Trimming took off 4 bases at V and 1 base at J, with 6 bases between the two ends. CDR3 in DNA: TGTGCCAGCAGCCGGGGGTCTGGAAACACCATATATTTT. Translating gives CASSRGSGNTIYF.